What follows are 22 T cell receptor beta chains derived from one specimen sequenced in a study of blood T cell repertoires in COVID-19. The data were produced by immunoSEQ multiplex PCR, yet TCRdb's version contains in-frame clones alone and is incomplete. The sample lists under 150,000 clones, 88% occurring once. The specimen sequenced was peripheral blood. The receptor source for this set is a human donor in a cohort sampled during active COVID-19.

The chain uses TRBV19 and TRBJ2-1, with 8 positions matching TRBD1. The CDR3 has 14 amino acids. V lost 6 bases to trimming and J lost 5 bases; unmatched junction nucleotides: 6. Germline V gives CDR1 LNHDA, CDR2 SQIVND (reference sequence). In DNA, the CDR3 is TGTGCCAGTAGAGACAGGGGAAACAACAATGAGCAGTTCTTC. Translating gives CASRDRGNNNEQFF.

V gene TRBV7-2 combines with J gene TRBJ2-7; 12 nucleotides agree with TRBD2. There are 14 residues in the CDR3. Germline V gene lookup returns CDR1 SGHTA and CDR2 FQGNSA. V gave up 4 bases and J gave up 3 bases; unmatched junction bases: 1. The DNA for the CDR3 is TGTGCCAGCAGCTCGACTAGCGGGGGCTACGAGCAGTACTTC. Encoded protein: CASSSTSGGYEQYF.

V is TRBV25-1 and J is TRBJ2-7, with 8 bases lining up with TRBD2. CDR3 length: 17 amino acids. Germline CDR1 is MGHDK and CDR2 is SYGVNS. The V segment lost 4 bases and the J segment 5 bases; nucleotides outside the gene matches: 16. DNA of the CDR3: TGTGCCAGCAGTGTCTCATTAGCGGGGCGACACCTCCACGAGCAGTACTTC. Translated, it gives CASSVSLAGRHLHEQYF.

V usage is TRBV19 and J usage is TRBJ1-5; D possibly corresponds to TRBD1 (5 bases). V was shortened by 7 bases and J by 4 bases, with 14 bases between the two germline ends. This CDR3 contains 14 residues. Germline loops: CDR1 LNHDA, CDR2 SQIVND (reference sequence). The CDR3 DNA reads TGTGCCAGTACCTCGGACACTTGGAATCAGCCCCAGCATTTT. This sequence encodes CASTSDTWNQPQHF.

The V and J genes are TRBV9 and TRBJ1-1; 7 nucleotides agree with TRBD1. The CDR3 is 13 amino acids. The ends lost 4 bases at V and 5 bases at J; junction bases unmatched: 5. The germline V gene has CDR1 SGDLS and CDR2 YYNGEE. The CDR3, as DNA: TGTGCCAGCAGCCGACAGGGCGGGACTGAAGCTTTCTTT. Its protein is CASSRQGGTEAFF. Looking up the rest from reference TRBV9 and TRBJ1-1 gives the full variable domain: DSGVTQTPKHLITATGQRVTLRCSPRSGDLSVYWYQQSLDQGLQFLIQYYNGEERAKGNILERFSAQQFPDLHSELNLSSLELGDSALYFCASSRQGGTEAFFGQGTRLTVV.

V and J are TRBV7-9 and TRBJ2-7; TRBD1 matches 7 bases. Germline loops: CDR1 SEHNR, CDR2 FQNEAQ (reference sequence). The CDR3 contains 15 residues. J gave up 7 bases and V 5 bases, and 14 bases lay outside the gene matches. The CDR3 bases are TGTGCCAGCAGCCGGACAGGAGCATCCCTACGAGAGCAGTACTTC. This codes for CASSRTGASLREQYF.

This chain links TRBV21-1 with TRBJ2-4; the D call of TRBD2 is as the table states it, not checked on the DNA. TRBV21-1 is a pseudogene. The length of the CDR3 is 18 residues. The CDR3 DNA is TGTGCCAGCAGCAAAAGCAAGAAGGAGAATCTGGCCAAAAACATTCAGTACTTC. It is translated as CASSKSKKENLAKNIQYF.

The chain joins TRBV5-4 to TRBJ1-1; a possible D gene is TRBD1 (6 bases). The ends were cut back, 4 bases at V and 1 base at J, with 14 bases in the middle. Germline CDR1 is SGHNT and CDR2 is YYREEE (reference sequence). There are 15 residues in the CDR3. The CDR3 nucleotides are TGTGCCAGCAGCCCCACGGTGGGACAGAACACTGAAGCTTTCTTT. This encodes CASSPTVGQNTEAFF.

This chain joins TRBV5-5 and TRBJ2-5; a possible D gene is TRBD1 (7 bases). From germline, CDR1 is SGHKS and CDR2 YYEKEE (reference sequence). V lost 0 bases and J lost 7, with 19 bases in between. The CDR3 is 16 amino acids. The CDR3 nucleotides read TGTGCCAGCAGCTTGGTGGCGGGACAGTACGGGGGGACCCAGTACTTC. Protein: CASSLVAGQYGGTQYF. Supplemented by reference TRBV5-5 and TRBJ2-5, the full variable domain reads DAGVTQSPTHLIKTRGQQVTLRCSPISGHKSVSWYQQVLGQGPQFIFQYYEKEERGRGNFPDRFSARQFPNYSSELNVNALLLGDSALYLCASSLVAGQYGGTQYFGPGTRLLVL.

This clone was found a few times. The chain is built from TRBV25-1 and TRBJ2-2; tentative D call: TRBD2 (5 bases). CDR1 is MGHDK, CDR2 SYGVNS, per germline. The CDR3 spans 13 residues. The ends were cut back, 2 bases at V and 5 bases at J, with 6 bases in the middle. CDR3 nucleotide sequence: TGTGCCAGCAGTGAACGGGGAACCGGGGAGCTGTTTTTT. Encoded protein: CASSERGTGELFF.

The V and J genes are TRBV7-3 and TRBJ2-1; 9 nucleotides agree with TRBD2. Germline V CDR1 and CDR2: SGHTA, FQGTGA. CDR3 length: 15 amino acids. V lost 3 bases to trimming and J lost 7 bases; unmatched junction nucleotides: 7. The CDR3 DNA follows: TGTGCCAGCAGCTTCGGCGGGGGGGCCGAAAATGAGCAGTTCTTC. It codes for CASSFGGGAENEQFF.

The chain employs TRBV2 and TRBJ2-7; 8 nucleotides line up with TRBD1. The CDR3 spans 14 residues. Germline-derived CDR1 and CDR2 are SNHLY and FYNNEI. Unmatched junction bases numbered 3, after V lost 2 bases and J lost 3 bases. CDR3 protein: CASSELGQGYEQYF. DNA of the CDR3: TGTGCCAGCAGTGAACTTGGACAGGGCTACGAGCAGTACTTC. The whole variable domain, remainder taken from reference TRBV2 and TRBJ2-7, is EPEVTQTPSHQVTQMGQEVILRCVPISNHLYFYWYRQILGQKVEFLVSFYNNEISEKSEIFDDQFSVERPDGSNFTLKIRSTKLEDSAMYFCASSELGQGYEQYFGPGTRLTVT.

CDR3 DNA sequence: TGTGCCAGCTCACCTTCCTCGGGACTAGATCGTCCAGATACGCAGTATTTT. Residues: CASSPSSGLDRPDTQYF. J is TRBJ2-3 and V is TRBV18; 8 positions match TRBD2. Germline V gene data show CDR1 as KGHSH and CDR2 as LQKENI. After removal of 3 bases from V and 4 bases from J, the junction contained 12 bases not matched to a gene. This CDR3 comprises 17 residues.

V gene TRBV12-5 combines with J gene TRBJ2-1; 7 bases fit TRBD1. The CDR3 spans 16 residues. Germline trimming cut 6 bases from V and 6 bases from J; bases unmatched to any gene: 14. Germline CDR1 LGHNT, CDR2 FRNRAP. The CDR3 DNA reads as TGTGCTAGTGGCTCTAACCGGGACAGTAGAGTCAATGAGCAGTTCTTC. It is translated as CASGSNRDSRVNEQFF.

The chain links TRBV18 to TRBJ2-3; 7 bases are shared with TRBD2. Trimming cost V 2 bases and J 1 base; bases outside gene matches: 9. CDR3 length: 17 residues. CDR1 and CDR2 from the germline V gene are KGHSH and LQKENI. The CDR3 DNA follows: TGTGCCAGCTCACCAAGAGGCGGGGGAACTCGCACAGATACGCAGTATTTT. Translating it yields CASSPRGGGTRTDTQYF.

The V and J genes are TRBV2 and TRBJ2-7; 7 positions agree with TRBD1. J lost 10 bases, V lost 8 bases, and 14 bases had no gene match. The CDR3 length is 13 residues. Per the germline V gene, CDR1 is SNHLY and CDR2 is FYNNEI. In DNA form, the CDR3 reads TGTGCCAGCCGTCCCCCCGACAGGGTCCTACAGTACTTC. Translating gives CASRPPDRVLQYF.

This clone was seen only a few times. The chain joins TRBV19 to TRBJ1-6; 7 bases align to TRBD1. Germline CDR1 and CDR2: LNHDA and SQIVND (reference sequence). The CDR3 consists of 15 residues. Trimming removed 5 bases from V and 10 bases from J; junction bases left unmatched: 11. The CDR3 nucleotides are TGTGCCAGTAGTTCAGACAGGGTTCGGTGGTCACCCCTCCACTTT. Translation gives CASSSDRVRWSPLHF.

The chain joins TRBV6-1 to TRBJ1-6; unclear D gene. Trimming cost V 0 bases and J 6 bases, with 9 bases left between them. There are 15 residues in the CDR3. Per germline, CDR1 MNHNS and CDR2 SASEGT. The CDR3 DNA reads TGTGCCAGCAGTGAAGCGGATGGCGGTAATTCACCCCTCCACTTT. It codes for CASSEADGGNSPLHF.

This rearrangement joins TRBV7-3 to TRBJ2-2, with 12 positions matching TRBD2. The CDR3 is 15 amino acids. The germline V gene has CDR1 SGHTA and CDR2 FQGTGA. Losses at the gene ends were 5 bases for V and 3 bases for J; bases not matched to a gene: 1. The CDR3 nucleotides read TGTGCCAGCAGCCCTAGCGGGGGGGACACCGGGGAGCTGTTTTTT. This encodes CASSPSGGDTGELFF.

The chain uses TRBV15 and TRBJ2-2; 7 bases fit TRBD1. Losses at the gene ends were 1 base for V and 5 bases for J; bases not matched to a gene: 10. Looked up from germline, CDR1 is LNHNV and CDR2 is YYDKDF (reference sequence). This CDR3 spans 17 amino acids. CDR3 coding DNA: TGTGCCACCAGCAGAGGCTCCCGACAGGGAAAGACCGGGGAGCTGTTTTTT. Translating it yields CATSRGSRQGKTGELFF. The whole variable domain, remainder taken from reference TRBV15 and TRBJ2-2, is DAMVIQNPRYQVTQFGKPVTLSCSQTLNHNVMYWYQQKSSQAPKLLFHYYDKDFNNEADTPDNFQSRRPNTSFCFLDIRSPGLGDTAMYLCATSRGSRQGKTGELFFGEGSRLTVL.

The chain couples TRBV5-6 to TRBJ2-1; TRBD1 might be the D (6 bases). CDR3 length: 16 amino acids. V lost 3 bases and J lost 4, with 17 bases in between. Germline assignment: CDR1 SGHDT and CDR2 YYEEEE. CDR3 region: CASSSKYRDTYNEQFF. CDR3 coding DNA: TGTGCCAGCAGCTCAAAATACCGGGACACTTACAATGAGCAGTTCTTC.

This clone showed up just once. V gene TRBV5-1 combines with J gene TRBJ1-6, with 9 bases matching TRBD1. The germline V gene has CDR1 SGHRS and CDR2 YFSETQ. Unmatched junction bases numbered 2, after V lost 3 bases and J lost 7 bases. The CDR3 consists of 14 residues. CDR3 DNA sequence: TGCGCCAGCAGCTGGGACAGGGAGAATTCACCCCTCCACTTT. Its translation is CASSWDRENSPLHF.